The 14 T cell receptor beta chains below were found in one sample sequenced in a study of beta chain features in type 1 diabetes. Isolated RNA was reverse transcribed in full, so expressed TCRB transcripts were sequenced. TCRdb's copy holds only in-frame clones and misses some; the assay was immunoSEQ multiplex PCR. Counted here are around 130,000 clones, 9% occurring once; the ten biggest clones make up 0.7% to 0.85%. Study findings and constraints: Moderate but significant shortening of TCRB CDR3s was recorded in all four CD4+ subsets from Type 1 diabetes patients.

Their recognized antigens are unknown. Sequencing was done on a sample of central memory CD4+ T cells from blood. Receptor source: a man aged 25-45 years with type 1 diabetes.

This clone came up a few times. The genes are TRBV7-3 and TRBJ2-3; D may be TRBD2 (6 bases). From germline, CDR1 is SGHTA and CDR2 FQGTGA. This CDR3 comprises 15 residues. Trimming removed 0 bases at V and 3 bases at J, with 10 bases between. Here the CDR3 reads CASSLTGTATDTQYF. The CDR3 DNA is TGTGCCAGCAGCTTAACGGGGACTGCTACAGATACGCAGTATTTT.

This clone was seen a few times. The chain carries TRBV19 and TRBJ1-1; 9 positions match TRBD1. Germline-derived CDR1 and CDR2 are LNHDA and SQIVND (reference sequence). V shed 5 bases and J 1 base; nucleotides not matched to a gene: 5. This CDR3 has 15 residues. The CDR3 DNA reads TGTGCCAGTAGTGGAGGGACAGGGCGGAACACTGAAGCTTTCTTT. Residues: CASSGGTGRNTEAFF.

This chain uses TRBV28 with TRBJ2-1, with TRBD2 identical over 11 bases. Trimming removed 4 bases from V and 5 bases from J; junction bases left unmatched: 7. This CDR3 contains 16 residues. Germline loops: CDR1 MDHEN, CDR2 SYDVKM. The CDR3 here is CASSSGGLAGHNEQFF. Here the CDR3 DNA reads TGTGCCAGCAGTTCGGGCGGACTAGCGGGTCACAATGAGCAGTTCTTC.

V and J are TRBV11-2 and TRBJ2-3; 8 nucleotides align to TRBD2. The CDR3 is 16 residues long. Germline CDR1 SGHAT, CDR2 FQNNGV. The trim removed 6 bases at V and 2 bases at J, leaving 10 bases unmatched. In DNA, the CDR3 is TGTGCCAGCAGAAAAGCGGGGGCCCTAAACACAGATACGCAGTATTTT. Its protein is CASRKAGALNTDTQYF.

This clone was counted a few times. The chain has TRBV7-9 and TRBJ2-7, with a tentative D call TRBD1 (5 bases). V lost 2 bases, J lost 6 bases, and 8 bases lay in between. Germline lookup yields CDR1 SEHNR and CDR2 FQNEAQ (reference sequence). This CDR3 is 12 amino acids long. In DNA form, the CDR3 reads TGTGCCAGCAGCTTATTCAGGGCCGAGCAGTACTTC. Encoded protein: CASSLFRAEQYF.

This clone was seen a few times. The chain has TRBV18 and TRBJ1-1; a weak D match, TRBD1 (6 bases). CDR1 and CDR2 (germline): KGHSH, LQKENI. The V end lost 3 bases, the J end lost 1 base, and 12 bases lay between the germline ends. This CDR3 comprises 15 residues. The CDR3 DNA follows: TGTGCCAGCTCACCTCAGACAGGCGAGAACACTGAAGCTTTCTTT. Translated, it gives CASSPQTGENTEAFF.

This clone occurred a few times. The chain is built from TRBV19 and TRBJ1-6; D gene uncertain. This CDR3 has 15 residues. Between the trimmed V and J ends, which lost 6 bases and 0 bases, there was a span of 9 bases. Per germline, CDR1 LNHDA and CDR2 SQIVND (reference sequence). CDR3 loop: CASRAGSSYNSPLHF. The CDR3 coding sequence is TGTGCCAGTAGAGCGGGAAGCTCCTATAATTCACCCCTCCACTTT.

This clone turned up a few times. J is TRBJ2-2 and V is TRBV5-1; TRBD1 matches at 8 bases. Germline CDR1 reads SGHRS; CDR2 reads YFSETQ. Trimming removed 4 bases from V and 1 base from J; junction bases left unmatched: 9. This CDR3 comprises 17 residues. The CDR3 loop is CASSPLPGTGNTGELFF. CDR3 in DNA: TGCGCCAGCAGCCCCTTACCCGGGACAGGGAACACCGGGGAGCTGTTTTTT. Looking up the rest from reference TRBV5-1 and TRBJ2-2 gives the full variable domain: KAGVTQTPRYLIKTRGQQVTLSCSPISGHRSVSWYQQTPGQGLQFLFEYFSETQRNKGNFPGRFSGRQFSNSRSEMNVSTLELGDSALYLCASSPLPGTGNTGELFFGEGSRLTVL.

DNA of the CDR3: TGTGCCAGCAGTCCCCTACAGGGTTTTAATGAAAAACTGTTTTTT. Amino acids: CASSPLQGFNEKLFF. V gene TRBV28 combines with J gene TRBJ1-4; a weak D match, TRBD1 (6 bases). The length of the CDR3 is 15 residues. The germline V gene has CDR1 MDHEN and CDR2 SYDVKM. With 5 bases removed from V and 4 bases from J, the gap between germline ends came to 14 bases.

In this sample, this clone turned up a few times. The chain is built from TRBV7-3 and TRBJ2-2; D perhaps matches TRBD1 (5 bases). The CDR3 consists of 14 residues. Trimming took off 2 bases at V and 4 bases at J, with 8 bases between the two ends. Germline CDR1 reads SGHTA; CDR2 reads FQGTGA. CDR3 sequence reads: CASSLGAATGELFF. For the CDR3, the DNA is TGTGCCAGCAGCTTAGGGGCCGCCACCGGGGAGCTGTTTTTT.

In its sample, this clone was seen a few times. The V and J genes are TRBV11-2 and TRBJ2-1; 9 bases map to TRBD2. The germline V gene encodes CDR1 SGHAT and CDR2 FQNNGV. The CDR3 has 16 amino acids. Trimming took 5 bases from V and 0 from J; bases not matched to a gene: 5. The CDR3 coding sequence is TGTGCCAGCAGCGGGAGCGGGGGGAGCTCCTACAATGAGCAGTTCTTC. Residues: CASSGSGGSSYNEQFF.

The rearrangement uses TRBV2 and TRBJ2-3; TRBD2 matches at 10 bases. Germline CDR1 and CDR2: SNHLY and FYNNEI. Trimming took 11 bases from V and 3 from J; bases not matched to a gene: 8. The CDR3 runs 14 residues. The CDR3 reads CAGQAGGPTDTQYF. The DNA for the CDR3 is TGTGCCGGCCAAGCGGGGGGGCCTACAGATACGCAGTATTTT.

This clone was counted a few times. The V and J genes are TRBV7-2 and TRBJ1-5; D unresolved. Germline CDR1 is SGHTA and CDR2 is FQGNSA. The V end lost 5 bases, the J end lost 0 bases, and 5 bases lay between the germline ends. The CDR3 has 13 residues. Here the CDR3 reads CASSPNSNQPQHF. The DNA of the CDR3 is TGTGCCAGCAGCCCAAATAGCAATCAGCCCCAGCATTTT.

This clone has only a few counts. The J gene is TRBJ2-2, the V gene TRBV2, with D hard to call. Trimming left V 5 bases short and J 7 bases short, with 5 bases between. This CDR3 is 11 amino acids long. Germline CDR1 SNHLY, CDR2 FYNNEI. The CDR3 is CASSSSGELFF. The CDR3 nucleotides read TGTGCCAGCAGTTCCAGCGGGGAGCTGTTTTTT.